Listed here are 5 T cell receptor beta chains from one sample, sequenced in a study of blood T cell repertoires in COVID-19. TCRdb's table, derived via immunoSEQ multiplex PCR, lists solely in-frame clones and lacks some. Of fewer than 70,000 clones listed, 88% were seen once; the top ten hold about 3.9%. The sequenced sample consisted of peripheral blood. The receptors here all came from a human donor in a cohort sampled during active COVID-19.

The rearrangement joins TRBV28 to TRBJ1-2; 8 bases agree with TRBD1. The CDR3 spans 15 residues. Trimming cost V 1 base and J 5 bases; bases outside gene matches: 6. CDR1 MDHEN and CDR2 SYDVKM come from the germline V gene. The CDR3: CASSLLGHRGYGYTF. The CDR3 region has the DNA TGTGCCAGCAGTTTATTGGGCCACAGGGGGTATGGCTACACCTTC.

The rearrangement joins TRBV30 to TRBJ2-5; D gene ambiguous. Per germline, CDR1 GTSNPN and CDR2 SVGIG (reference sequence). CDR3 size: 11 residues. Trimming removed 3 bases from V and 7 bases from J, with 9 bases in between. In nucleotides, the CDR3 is TGTGCCTGGAGCGTACCAGGGACCCAGTACTTC. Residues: CAWSVPGTQYF. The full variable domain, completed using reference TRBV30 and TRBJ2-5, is SQTIHQWPATLVQPVGSPLSLECTVEGTSNPNLYWYRQAAGRGLQLLFYSVGIGQISSEVPQNLSASRPQDRQFILSSKKLLLSDSGFYLCAWSVPGTQYFGPGTRLLVL.

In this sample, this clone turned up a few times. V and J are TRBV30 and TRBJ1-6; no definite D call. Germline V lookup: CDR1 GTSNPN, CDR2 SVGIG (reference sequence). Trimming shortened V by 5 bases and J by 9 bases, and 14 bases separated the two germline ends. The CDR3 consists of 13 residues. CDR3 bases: TGTGCCTGGTCTGACACTCCTGGTTCACCCCTCCACTTT. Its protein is CAWSDTPGSPLHF.

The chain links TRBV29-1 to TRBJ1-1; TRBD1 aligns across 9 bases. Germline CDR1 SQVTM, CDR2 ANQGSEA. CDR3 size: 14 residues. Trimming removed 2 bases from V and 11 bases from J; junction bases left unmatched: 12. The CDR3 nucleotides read TGCAGCGTTGAAATGCGGACAGGGGTCCTAATGGCTTTCTTT. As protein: CSVEMRTGVLMAFF.

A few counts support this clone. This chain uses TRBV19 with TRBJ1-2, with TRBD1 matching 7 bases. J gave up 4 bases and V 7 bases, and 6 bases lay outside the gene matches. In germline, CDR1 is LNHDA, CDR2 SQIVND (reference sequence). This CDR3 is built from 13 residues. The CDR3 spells CASTSGGSYGYTF. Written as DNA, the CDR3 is TGTGCCAGTACCTCAGGGGGGAGCTATGGCTACACCTTC.